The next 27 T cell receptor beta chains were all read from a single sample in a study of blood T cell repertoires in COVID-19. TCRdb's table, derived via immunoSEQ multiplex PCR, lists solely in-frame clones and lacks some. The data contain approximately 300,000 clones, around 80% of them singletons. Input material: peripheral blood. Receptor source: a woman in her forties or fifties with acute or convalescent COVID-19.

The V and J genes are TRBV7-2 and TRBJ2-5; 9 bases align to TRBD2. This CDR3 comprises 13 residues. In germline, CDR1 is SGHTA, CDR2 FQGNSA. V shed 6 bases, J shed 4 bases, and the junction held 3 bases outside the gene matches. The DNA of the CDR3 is TGTGCCAGCAGGGTAGCGGGGGTAGAGACCCAGTACTTC. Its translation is CASRVAGVETQYF.

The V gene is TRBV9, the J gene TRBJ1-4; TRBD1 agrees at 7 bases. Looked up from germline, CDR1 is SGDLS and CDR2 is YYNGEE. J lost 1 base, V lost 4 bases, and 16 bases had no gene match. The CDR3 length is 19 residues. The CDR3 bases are TGTGCCAGCAGCCCCCGCTGGGGGGCAGGGGGTCTAACTAATGAAAAACTGTTTTTT. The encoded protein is CASSPRWGAGGLTNEKLFF.

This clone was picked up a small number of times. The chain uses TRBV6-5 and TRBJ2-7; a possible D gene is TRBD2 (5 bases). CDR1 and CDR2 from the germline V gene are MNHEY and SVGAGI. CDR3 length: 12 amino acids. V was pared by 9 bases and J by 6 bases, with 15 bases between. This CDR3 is CASASILTEQYF. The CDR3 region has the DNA TGTGCCAGTGCTAGCATCCTTACCGAGCAGTACTTC.

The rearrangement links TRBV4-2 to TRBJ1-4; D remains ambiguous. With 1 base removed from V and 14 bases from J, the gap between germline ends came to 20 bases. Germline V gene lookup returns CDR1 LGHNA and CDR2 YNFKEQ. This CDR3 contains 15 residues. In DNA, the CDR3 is TGTGCCAGCAGCCAAGTGGAGGGTAGTCTTGGATCTCTGTTTTTT. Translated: CASSQVEGSLGSLFF.

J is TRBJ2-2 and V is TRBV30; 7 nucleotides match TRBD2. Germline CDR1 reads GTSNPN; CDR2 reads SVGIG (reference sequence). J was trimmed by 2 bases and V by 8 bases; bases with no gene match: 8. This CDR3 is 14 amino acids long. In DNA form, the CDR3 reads TGTGCCAGCAAGAGCGGGGTCAACACCGGGGAGCTGTTTTTT. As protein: CASKSGVNTGELFF.

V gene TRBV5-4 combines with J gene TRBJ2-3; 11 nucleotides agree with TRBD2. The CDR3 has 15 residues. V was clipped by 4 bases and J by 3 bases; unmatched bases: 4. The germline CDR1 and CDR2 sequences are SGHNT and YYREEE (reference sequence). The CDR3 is CASSETSGGTDTQYF. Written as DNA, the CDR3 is TGTGCCAGCAGCGAAACTAGCGGGGGTACAGATACGCAGTATTTT.

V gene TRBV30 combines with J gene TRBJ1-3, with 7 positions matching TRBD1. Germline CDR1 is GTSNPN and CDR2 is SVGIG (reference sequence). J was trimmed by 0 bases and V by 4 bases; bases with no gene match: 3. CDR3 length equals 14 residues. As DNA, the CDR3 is TGTGCCTGGACCCGGGACAGCTCTGGAAACACCATATATTTT. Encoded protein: CAWTRDSSGNTIYF.

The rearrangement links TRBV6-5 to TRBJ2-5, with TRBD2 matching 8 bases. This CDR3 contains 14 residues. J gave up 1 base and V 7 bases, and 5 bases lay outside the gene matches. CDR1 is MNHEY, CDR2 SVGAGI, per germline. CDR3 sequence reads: CASTPSGGQETQYF. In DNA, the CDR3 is TGTGCCAGCACCCCCAGCGGGGGCCAAGAGACCCAGTACTTC.

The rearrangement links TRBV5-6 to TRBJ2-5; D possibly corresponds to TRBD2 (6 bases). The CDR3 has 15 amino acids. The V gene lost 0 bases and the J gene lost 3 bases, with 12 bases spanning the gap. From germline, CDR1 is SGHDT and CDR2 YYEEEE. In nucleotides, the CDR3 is TGTGCCAGCAGCTTGGAACGGGGGTCCAAAGAGACCCAGTACTTC. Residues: CASSLERGSKETQYF.

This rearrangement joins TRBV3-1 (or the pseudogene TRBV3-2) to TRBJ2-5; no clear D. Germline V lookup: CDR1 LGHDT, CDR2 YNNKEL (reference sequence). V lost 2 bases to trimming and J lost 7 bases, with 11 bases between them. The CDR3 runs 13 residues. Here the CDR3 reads CASSQQGAWTQYF. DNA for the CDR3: TGTGCCAGCAGCCAACAAGGAGCCTGGACCCAGTACTTC.

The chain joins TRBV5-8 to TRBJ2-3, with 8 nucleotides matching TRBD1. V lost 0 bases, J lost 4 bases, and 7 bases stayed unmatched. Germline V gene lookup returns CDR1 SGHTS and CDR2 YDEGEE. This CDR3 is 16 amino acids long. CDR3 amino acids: CASSLGDRGKADTQYF. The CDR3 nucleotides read TGTGCCAGCAGCTTGGGTGACAGGGGAAAGGCAGATACGCAGTATTTT.

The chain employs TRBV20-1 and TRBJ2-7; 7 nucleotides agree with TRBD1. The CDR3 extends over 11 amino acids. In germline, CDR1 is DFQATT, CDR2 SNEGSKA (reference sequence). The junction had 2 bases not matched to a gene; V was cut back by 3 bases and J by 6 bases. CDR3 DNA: TGCAGTGCTAGGGGACAGCCCGAGCAGTACGTC. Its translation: CSARGQPEQYV.

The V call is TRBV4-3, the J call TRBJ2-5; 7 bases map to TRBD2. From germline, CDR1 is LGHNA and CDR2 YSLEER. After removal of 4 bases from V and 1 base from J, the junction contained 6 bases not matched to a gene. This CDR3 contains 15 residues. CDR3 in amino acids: CASSPSGGGQETQYF. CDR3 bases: TGCGCCAGCAGCCCTTCCGGCGGGGGCCAAGAGACCCAGTACTTC.

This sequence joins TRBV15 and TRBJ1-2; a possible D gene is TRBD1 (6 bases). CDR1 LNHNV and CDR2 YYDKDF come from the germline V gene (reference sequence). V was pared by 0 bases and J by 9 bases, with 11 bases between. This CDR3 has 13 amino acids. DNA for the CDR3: TGTGCCACCAGCAGAGACCTGGACAGACGCTACACCTTC. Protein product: CATSRDLDRRYTF.

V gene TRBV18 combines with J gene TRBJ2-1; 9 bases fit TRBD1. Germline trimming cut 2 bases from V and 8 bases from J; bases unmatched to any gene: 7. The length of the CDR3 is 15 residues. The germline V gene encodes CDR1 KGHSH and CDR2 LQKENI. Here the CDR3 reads CASSPGTGKVHEQFF. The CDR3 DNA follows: TGTGCCAGCTCACCAGGGACAGGGAAAGTCCATGAGCAGTTCTTC.

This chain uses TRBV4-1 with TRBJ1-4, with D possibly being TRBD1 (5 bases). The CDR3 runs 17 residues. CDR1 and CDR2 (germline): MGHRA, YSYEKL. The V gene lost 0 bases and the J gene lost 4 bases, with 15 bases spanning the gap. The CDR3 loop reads CASSQDLFDSYNEKLFF. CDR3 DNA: TGCGCCAGCAGCCAAGATCTTTTCGACAGTTATAATGAAAAACTGTTTTTT.

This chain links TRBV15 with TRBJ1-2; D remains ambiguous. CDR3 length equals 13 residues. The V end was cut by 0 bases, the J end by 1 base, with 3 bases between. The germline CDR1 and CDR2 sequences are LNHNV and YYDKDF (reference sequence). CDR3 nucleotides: TGTGCCACCAGCAGAGATCATAACTATGGCTACACCTTC. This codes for CATSRDHNYGYTF.

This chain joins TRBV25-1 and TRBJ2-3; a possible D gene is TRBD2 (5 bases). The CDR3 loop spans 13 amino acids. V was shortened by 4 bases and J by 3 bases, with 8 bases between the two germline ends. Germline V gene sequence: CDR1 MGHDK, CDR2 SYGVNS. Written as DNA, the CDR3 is TGTGCCAGCAGTGGGCCGGGAACAGATACGCAGTATTTT. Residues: CASSGPGTDTQYF.

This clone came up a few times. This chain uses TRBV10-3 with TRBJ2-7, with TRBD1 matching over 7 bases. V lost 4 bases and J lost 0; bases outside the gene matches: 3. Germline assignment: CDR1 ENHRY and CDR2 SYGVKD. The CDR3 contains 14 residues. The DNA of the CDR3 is TGTGCCATCAGTGGGGGACAGAGCTCCTACGAGCAGTACTTC. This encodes CAISGGQSSYEQYF.

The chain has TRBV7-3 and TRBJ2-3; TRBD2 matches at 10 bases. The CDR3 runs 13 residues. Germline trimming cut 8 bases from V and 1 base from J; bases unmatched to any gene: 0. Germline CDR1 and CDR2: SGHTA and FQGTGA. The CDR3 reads CASGTSGTDTQYF. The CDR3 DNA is TGTGCCAGCGGGACTAGCGGCACAGATACGCAGTATTTT.

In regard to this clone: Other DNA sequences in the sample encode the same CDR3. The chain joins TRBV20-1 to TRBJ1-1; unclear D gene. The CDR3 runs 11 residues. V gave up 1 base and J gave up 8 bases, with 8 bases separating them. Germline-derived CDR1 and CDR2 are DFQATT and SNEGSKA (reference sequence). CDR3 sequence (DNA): TGCAGTGCTAGAGGCGCCGGGGAAGCTTTCTTT. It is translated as CSARGAGEAFF.

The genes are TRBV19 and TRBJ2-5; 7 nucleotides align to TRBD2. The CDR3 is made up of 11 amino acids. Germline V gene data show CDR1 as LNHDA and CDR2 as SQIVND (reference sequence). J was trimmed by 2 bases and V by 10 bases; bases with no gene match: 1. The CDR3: CATGGQETQYF. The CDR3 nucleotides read TGTGCCACCGGGGGGCAAGAGACCCAGTACTTC.

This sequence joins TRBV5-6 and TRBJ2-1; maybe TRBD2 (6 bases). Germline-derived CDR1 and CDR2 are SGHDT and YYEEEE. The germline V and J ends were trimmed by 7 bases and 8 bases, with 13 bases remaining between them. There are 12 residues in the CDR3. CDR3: CASCLASDEQFF. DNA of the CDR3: TGTGCCAGCTGTCTAGCGTCAGATGAGCAGTTCTTC.

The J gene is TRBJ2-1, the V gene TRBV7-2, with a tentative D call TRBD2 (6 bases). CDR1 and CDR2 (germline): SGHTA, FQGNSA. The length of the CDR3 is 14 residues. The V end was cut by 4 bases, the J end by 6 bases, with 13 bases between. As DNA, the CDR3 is TGTGCCAGCAGCTCCAGTCTAGCGAGCAATGAGCAGTTCTTC. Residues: CASSSSLASNEQFF.

CDR3: CASSAGLPFYTDTQYF. The CDR3 DNA reads TGTGCCAGCAGCGCGGGACTGCCCTTCTACACAGATACGCAGTATTTT. This chain links TRBV5-6 with TRBJ2-3; a possible D gene is TRBD2 (6 bases). There are 16 residues in the CDR3. V was clipped by 4 bases and J by 2 bases, with 17 bases between them. Germline values: CDR1 SGHDT, CDR2 YYEEEE.

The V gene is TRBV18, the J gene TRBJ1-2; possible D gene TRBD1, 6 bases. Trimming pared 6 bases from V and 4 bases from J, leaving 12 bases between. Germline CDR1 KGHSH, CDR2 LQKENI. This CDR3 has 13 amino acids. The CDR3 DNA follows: TGTGCCAGCTCCCCGGACAGAATCTATGGCTACACCTTC. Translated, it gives CASSPDRIYGYTF.

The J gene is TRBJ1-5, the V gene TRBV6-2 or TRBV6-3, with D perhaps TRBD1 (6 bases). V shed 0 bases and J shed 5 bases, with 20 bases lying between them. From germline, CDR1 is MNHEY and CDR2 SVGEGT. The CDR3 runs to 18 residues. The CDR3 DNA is TGTGCCAGCAGTTACTCCCCCCGGTTCAGGGGTGGTGATCAGCCCCAGCATTTT. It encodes CASSYSPRFRGGDQPQHF.